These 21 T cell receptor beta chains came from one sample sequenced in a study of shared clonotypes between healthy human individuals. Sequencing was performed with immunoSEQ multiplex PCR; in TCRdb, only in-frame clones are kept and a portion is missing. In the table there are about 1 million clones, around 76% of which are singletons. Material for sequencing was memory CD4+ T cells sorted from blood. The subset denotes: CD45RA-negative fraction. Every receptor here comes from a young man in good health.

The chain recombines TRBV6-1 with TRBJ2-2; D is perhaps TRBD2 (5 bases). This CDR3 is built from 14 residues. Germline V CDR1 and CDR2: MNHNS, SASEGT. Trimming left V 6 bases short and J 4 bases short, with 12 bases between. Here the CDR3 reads CASRAERFTGELFF. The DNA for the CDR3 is TGTGCCAGCAGAGCGGAGAGGTTCACCGGGGAGCTGTTTTTT.

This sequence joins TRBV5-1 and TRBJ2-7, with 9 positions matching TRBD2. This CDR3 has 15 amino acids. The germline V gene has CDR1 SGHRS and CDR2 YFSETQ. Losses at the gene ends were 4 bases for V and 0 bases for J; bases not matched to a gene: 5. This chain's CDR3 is CASSPSGRSSYEQYF. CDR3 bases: TGCGCCAGCAGCCCCAGCGGGAGGAGCTCCTACGAGCAGTACTTC.

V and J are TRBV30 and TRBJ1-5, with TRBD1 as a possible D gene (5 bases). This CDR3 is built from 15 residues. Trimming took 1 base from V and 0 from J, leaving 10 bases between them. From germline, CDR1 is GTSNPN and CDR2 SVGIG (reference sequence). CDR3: CAWSGGGTSNQPQHF. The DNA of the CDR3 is TGTGCCTGGAGTGGTGGGGGAACTAGCAATCAGCCCCAGCATTTT. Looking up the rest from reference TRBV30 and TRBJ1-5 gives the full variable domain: SQTIHQWPATLVQPVGSPLSLECTVEGTSNPNLYWYRQAAGRGLQLLFYSVGIGQISSEVPQNLSASRPQDRQFILSSKKLLLSDSGFYLCAWSGGGTSNQPQHFGDGTRLSIL.

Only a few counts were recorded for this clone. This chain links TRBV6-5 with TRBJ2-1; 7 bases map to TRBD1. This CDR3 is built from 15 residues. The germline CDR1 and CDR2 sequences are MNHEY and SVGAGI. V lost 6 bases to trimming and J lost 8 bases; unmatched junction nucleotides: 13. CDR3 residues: CASRRQGVRFDEQFF. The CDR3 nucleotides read TGTGCCAGCAGAAGACAGGGCGTTAGGTTCGATGAGCAGTTCTTC.

The CDR3 coding sequence is TGTGCCAGCAGCTTATATGGGGACAGGCGGCTTGATGGCTACACCTTC. Translated: CASSLYGDRRLDGYTF. The chain is built from TRBV5-6 and TRBJ1-2; TRBD1 matches at 8 bases. The CDR3 sequence is 16 residues long. CDR1 is SGHDT and CDR2 is YYEEEE in the germline V gene. Trimming at V came to 2 bases and at J to 6 bases, leaving 12 bases not matched to a gene.

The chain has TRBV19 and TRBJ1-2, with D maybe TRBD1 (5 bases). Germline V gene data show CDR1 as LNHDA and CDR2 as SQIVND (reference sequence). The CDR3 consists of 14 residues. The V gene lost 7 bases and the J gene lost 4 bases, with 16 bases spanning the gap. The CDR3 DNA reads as TGTGCCAGTACCCCAGGTCACGGGGGCTATGGCTACACCTTC. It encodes CASTPGHGGYGYTF.

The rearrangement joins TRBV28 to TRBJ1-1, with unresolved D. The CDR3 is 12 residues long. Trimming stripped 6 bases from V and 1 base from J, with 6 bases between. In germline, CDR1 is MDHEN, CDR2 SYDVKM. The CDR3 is CASRPRNTEAFF. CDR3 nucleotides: TGTGCCAGCAGGCCACGGAACACTGAAGCTTTCTTT.

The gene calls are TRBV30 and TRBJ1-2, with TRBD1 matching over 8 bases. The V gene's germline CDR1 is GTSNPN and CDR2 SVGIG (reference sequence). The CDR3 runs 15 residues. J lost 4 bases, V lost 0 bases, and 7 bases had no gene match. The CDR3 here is CAWSVPGGAGYGYTF. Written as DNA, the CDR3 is TGTGCCTGGAGTGTTCCAGGGGGCGCGGGCTATGGCTACACCTTC.

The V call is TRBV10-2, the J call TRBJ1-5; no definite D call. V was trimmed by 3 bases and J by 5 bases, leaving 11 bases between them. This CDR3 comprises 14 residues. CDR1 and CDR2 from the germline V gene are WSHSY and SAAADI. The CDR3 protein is CASSDRSLDQPQHF. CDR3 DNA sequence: TGCGCCAGCAGTGACAGGTCCCTTGATCAGCCCCAGCATTTT.

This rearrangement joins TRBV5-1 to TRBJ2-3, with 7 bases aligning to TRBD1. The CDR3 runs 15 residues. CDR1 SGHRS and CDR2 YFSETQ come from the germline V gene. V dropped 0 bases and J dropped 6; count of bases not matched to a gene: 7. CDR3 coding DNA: TGCGCCAGCAGCTTGGATAGACAGGGCATGGATACGCAGTATTTT. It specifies CASSLDRQGMDTQYF. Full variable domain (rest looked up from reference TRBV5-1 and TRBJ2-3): KAGVTQTPRYLIKTRGQQVTLSCSPISGHRSVSWYQQTPGQGLQFLFEYFSETQRNKGNFPGRFSGRQFSNSRSEMNVSTLELGDSALYLCASSLDRQGMDTQYFGPGTRLTVL.

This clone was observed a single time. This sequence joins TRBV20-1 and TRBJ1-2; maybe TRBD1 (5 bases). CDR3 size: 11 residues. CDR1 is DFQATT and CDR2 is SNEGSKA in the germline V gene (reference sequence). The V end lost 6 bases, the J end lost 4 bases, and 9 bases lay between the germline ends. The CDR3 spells CSAQGFYGYTF. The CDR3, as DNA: TGCAGTGCCCAGGGATTCTATGGCTACACCTTC.

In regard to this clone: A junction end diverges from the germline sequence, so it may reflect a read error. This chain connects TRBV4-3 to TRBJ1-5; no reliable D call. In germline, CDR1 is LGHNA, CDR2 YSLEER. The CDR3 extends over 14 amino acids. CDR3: CAGSQDWGVQPQHF. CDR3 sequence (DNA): TGCGCCGGCAGCCAAGATTGGGGAGTTCAGCCCCAGCATTTT.

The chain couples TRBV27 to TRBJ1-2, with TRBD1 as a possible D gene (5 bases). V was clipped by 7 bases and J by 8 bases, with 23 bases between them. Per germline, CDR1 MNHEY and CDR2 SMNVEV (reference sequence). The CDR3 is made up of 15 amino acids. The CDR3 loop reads CASKAGAPASSGYTF. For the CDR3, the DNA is TGTGCCAGCAAGGCCGGGGCGCCTGCGAGTAGCGGCTACACCTTC.

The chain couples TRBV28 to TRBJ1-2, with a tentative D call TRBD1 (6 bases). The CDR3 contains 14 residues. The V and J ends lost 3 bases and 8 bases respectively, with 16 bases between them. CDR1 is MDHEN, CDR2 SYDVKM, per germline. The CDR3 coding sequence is TGTGCCAGCAGTTTGGATTCCACAGGGCGGGGCTACACCTTC. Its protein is CASSLDSTGRGYTF.

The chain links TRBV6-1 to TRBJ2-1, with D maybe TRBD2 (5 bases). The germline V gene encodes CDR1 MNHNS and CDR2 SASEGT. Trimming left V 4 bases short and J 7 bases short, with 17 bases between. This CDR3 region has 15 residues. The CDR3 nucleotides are TGTGCCAGCAGTGTCGGGGTCCAAAGGGTGAATGAGCAGTTCTTC. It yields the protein CASSVGVQRVNEQFF.

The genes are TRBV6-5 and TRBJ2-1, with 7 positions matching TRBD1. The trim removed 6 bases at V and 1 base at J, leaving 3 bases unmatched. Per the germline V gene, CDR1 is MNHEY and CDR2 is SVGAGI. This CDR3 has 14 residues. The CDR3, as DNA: TGTGCCAGCAGGTGGACAGGTTCCTACAATGAGCAGTTCTTC. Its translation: CASRWTGSYNEQFF.

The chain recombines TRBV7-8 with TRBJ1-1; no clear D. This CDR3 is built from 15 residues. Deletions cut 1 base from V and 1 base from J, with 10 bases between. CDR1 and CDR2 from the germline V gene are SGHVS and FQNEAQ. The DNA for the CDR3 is TGTGCCAGCAGCTTAGGTGGAGGGTCGAACACTGAAGCTTTCTTT. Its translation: CASSLGGGSNTEAFF.

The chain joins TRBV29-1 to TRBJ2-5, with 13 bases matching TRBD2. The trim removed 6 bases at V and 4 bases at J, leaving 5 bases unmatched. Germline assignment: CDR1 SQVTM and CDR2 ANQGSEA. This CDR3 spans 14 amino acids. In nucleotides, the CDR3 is TGCAGCGTAGAGGGACTAGCGGGGAGAGAGACCCAGTACTTC. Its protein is CSVEGLAGRETQYF.

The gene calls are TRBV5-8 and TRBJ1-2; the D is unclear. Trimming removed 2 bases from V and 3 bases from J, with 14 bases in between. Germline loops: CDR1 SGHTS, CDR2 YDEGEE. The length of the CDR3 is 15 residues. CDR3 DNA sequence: TGTGCCAGCAGCTTCCTTGCGGGCGGAGACTATGGCTACACCTTC. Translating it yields CASSFLAGGDYGYTF.

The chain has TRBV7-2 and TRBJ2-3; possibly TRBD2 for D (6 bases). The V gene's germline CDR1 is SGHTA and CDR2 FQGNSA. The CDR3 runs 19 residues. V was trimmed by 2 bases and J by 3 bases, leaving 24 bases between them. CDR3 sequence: CASSLKGRSLAVGTDTQYF. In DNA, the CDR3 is TGTGCCAGCAGCTTAAAGGGCCGGTCGTTAGCGGTGGGGACAGATACGCAGTATTTT.

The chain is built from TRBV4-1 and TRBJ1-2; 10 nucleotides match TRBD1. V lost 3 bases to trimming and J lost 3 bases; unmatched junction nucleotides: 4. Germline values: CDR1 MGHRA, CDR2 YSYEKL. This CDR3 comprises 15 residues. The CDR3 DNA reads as TGCGCCAGCAGCCAGCCGACAGGGGGCGACTATGGCTACACCTTC. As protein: CASSQPTGGDYGYTF.